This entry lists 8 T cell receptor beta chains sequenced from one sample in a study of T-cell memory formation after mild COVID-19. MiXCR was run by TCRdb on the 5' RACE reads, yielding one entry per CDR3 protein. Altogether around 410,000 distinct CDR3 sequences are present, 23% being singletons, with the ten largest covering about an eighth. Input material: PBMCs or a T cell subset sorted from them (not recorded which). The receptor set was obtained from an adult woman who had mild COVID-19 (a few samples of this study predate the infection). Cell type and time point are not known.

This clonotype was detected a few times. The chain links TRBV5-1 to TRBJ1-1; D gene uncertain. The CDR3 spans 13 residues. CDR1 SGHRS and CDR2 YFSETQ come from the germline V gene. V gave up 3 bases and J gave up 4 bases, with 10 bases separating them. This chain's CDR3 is CASSSQSGTEAFF. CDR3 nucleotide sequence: TGCGCCAGCAGCTCGCAGTCCGGCACTGAAGCTTTCTTT.

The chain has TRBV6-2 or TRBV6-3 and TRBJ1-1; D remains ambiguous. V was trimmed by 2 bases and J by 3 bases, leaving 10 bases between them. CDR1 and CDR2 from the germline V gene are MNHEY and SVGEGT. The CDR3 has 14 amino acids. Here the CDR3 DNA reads TGTGCCAGCAGTTACCGGCTCTGGGACACTGAAGCTTTCTTT. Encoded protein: CASSYRLWDTEAFF.

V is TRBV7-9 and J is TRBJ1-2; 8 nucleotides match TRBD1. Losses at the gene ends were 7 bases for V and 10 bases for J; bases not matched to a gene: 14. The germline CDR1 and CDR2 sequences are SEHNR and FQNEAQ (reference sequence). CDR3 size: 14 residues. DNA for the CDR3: TGTGCCAGCACCCCACCCGGCAGGGGGCTCGACTACACCTTC. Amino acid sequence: CASTPPGRGLDYTF.

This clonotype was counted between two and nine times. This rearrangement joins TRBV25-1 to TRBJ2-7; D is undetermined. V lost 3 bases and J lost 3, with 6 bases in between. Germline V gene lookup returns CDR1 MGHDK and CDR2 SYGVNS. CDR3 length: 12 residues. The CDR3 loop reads CASSDHNYEQYF. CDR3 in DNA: TGTGCCAGCAGTGATCACAACTACGAGCAGTACTTC.

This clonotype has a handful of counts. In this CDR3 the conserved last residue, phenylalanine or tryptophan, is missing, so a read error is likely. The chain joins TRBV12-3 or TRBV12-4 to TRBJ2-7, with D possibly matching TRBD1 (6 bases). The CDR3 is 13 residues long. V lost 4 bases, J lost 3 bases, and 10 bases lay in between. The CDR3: CASSWGHFYEQYL. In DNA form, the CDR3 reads TGTGCCAGCAGTTGGGGACACTTCTACGAGCAGTACTTA.

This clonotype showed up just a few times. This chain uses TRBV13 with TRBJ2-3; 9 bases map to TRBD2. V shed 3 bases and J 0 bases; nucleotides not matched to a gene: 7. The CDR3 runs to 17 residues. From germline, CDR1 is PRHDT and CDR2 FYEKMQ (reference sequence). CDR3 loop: CASSLGLAIWSTDTQYF. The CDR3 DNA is TGTGCCAGCAGCTTGGGACTAGCAATTTGGAGCACAGATACGCAGTATTTT.

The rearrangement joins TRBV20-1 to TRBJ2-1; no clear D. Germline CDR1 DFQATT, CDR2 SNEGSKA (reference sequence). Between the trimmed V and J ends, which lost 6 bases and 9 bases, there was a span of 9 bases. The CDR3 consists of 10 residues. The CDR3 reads CSARHPEQFF. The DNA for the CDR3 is TGCAGTGCCAGGCATCCTGAGCAGTTCTTC.

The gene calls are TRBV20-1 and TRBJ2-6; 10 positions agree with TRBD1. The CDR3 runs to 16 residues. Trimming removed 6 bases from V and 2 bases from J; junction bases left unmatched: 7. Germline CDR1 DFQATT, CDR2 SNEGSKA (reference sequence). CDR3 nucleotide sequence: TGCAGTGCCCGAACCGGGACAGGGGCTGGGGCCAACGTCCTGACTTTC. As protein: CSARTGTGAGANVLTF.